The present TCR beta chain was sequenced within a study of blood T cells in healthy people across ages. Study conclusions and caveats: Per million T cells, TCR beta diversity dropped roughly linearly as age increased. Versus aged donors, long-lived donors had higher diversity and more naive CD4+ cells. Diversity figures based on one million T cells were deemed too low.

With a J-beta primer mix and a sample-barcoded 5' primer, a second PCR ran 7 to 11 cycles. TCRdb reprocessed the 5' RACE reads with MiXCR, giving one entry per CDR3 protein. The top ten hold about 11% of the sample, which has 1.5 million to 2 million distinct CDR3 sequences, roughly 32% seen once. Only a few counts were recorded for this clonotype. The antigen is not known. The CDR3 contains 16 residues. V was pared by 3 bases and J by 4 bases, with 10 bases of the junction left unmatched. Germline V gene sequence: CDR1 LGHDT, CDR2 YNNKEL (reference sequence). In terms of origin and age, donors were healthy Caucasian individuals from Russia aged about 6 to 90.

Sequenced sample: blood. V gene TRBV3-1 combines with J gene TRBJ2-3, with 7 bases that match TRBD2. The clonotype was recovered from a woman between 25 and 40 years old in good health. The chain's CDR3 is CASSHRDGRRPDTQYF. CDR3 bases: TGTGCCAGCAGCCATCGTGACGGGAGGAGGCCAGATACGCAGTATTTT.